The 26 T cell receptor beta chains listed next were all sequenced from one sample in a study of breast tumors, draining lymph nodes, adjacent tissues. Breast cancer patients provided tissue from their axillary draining lymph nodes. TCRdb re-called the multiplex PCR reads with MiXCR, one entry per CDR3 protein. The table shows 120,000 or so distinct CDR3 sequences, with around 20% occurring only once. Sequencing used axillary lymph node tissue. The receptor source for this set is a female donor with breast cancer. Some clones in this sample may be carry-over from other donors' samples.

Points on this clonotype: A much larger clone lies a single base off, so this may be a read error. The V call is TRBV19, the J call TRBJ1-6; a weak D match, TRBD1 (6 bases). The CDR3 contains 14 residues. Germline CDR1 LNHDA, CDR2 SQIVND (reference sequence). The ends were cut back, 3 bases at V and 11 bases at J, with 14 bases in the middle. CDR3 sequence: CASSMSGAKPPLHF. In nucleotides, the CDR3 is TGTGCCAGTAGTATGTCAGGGGCGAAGCCACCCCTCCACTTT.

In its sample, this clonotype was seen many times. One end of the junction does not line up with germline, which may come from a read error. The rearrangement links TRBV3-1 to TRBJ2-2; D is possibly TRBD2 (5 bases). Germline CDR1 and CDR2: LGHDT and YNNKEL (reference sequence). The CDR3 loop spans 14 amino acids. The chain's CDR3 is CASSRDWNTGELFF. The DNA for the CDR3 is TGTGCCAGCAGCCGGGATTGGAACACCGGGGAGTTGTTTTTT.

This clonotype showed up many times. V usage is TRBV2 and J usage is TRBJ1-5, with 11 bases matching TRBD1. The V gene's germline CDR1 is SNHLY and CDR2 FYNNEI. Trimming cost V 7 bases and J 1 base; bases outside gene matches: 12. The CDR3 consists of 18 residues. For the CDR3, the DNA is TGTGCCAGCACTGGAACTTGGACAGGGGGCGTGAGCAATCAGCCCCAGCATTTT. Translated: CASTGTWTGGVSNQPQHF.

This clonotype turned up a few times. Given a much more abundant clone one base away, this may be a read error. The J gene is TRBJ1-2, the V gene TRBV29-1, with 7 bases fitting TRBD1. The CDR3 extends over 12 amino acids. CDR1 and CDR2 from the germline V gene are SQVTM and ANQGSEA. V trimming: 8 bases; J trimming: 10 bases; junction bases outside the gene matches: 13. CDR3 coding DNA: TGCAGCACGACAGGGAAAAAACGTGACTACACCTTC. Its translation: CSTTGKKRDYTF.

This clonotype was found many times. This chain links TRBV2 with TRBJ1-4, with 7 positions matching TRBD1. Germline V gene sequence: CDR1 SNHLY, CDR2 FYNNEI. J lost 4 bases, V lost 6 bases, and 8 bases had no gene match. The length of the CDR3 is 15 residues. In DNA, the CDR3 is TGTGCCAGCAGGGGGGGAGGGGGCCTTAATGAAAAACTGTTTTTT. Translation gives CASRGGGGLNEKLFF.

This clonotype was recorded at least ten times. J is TRBJ2-2 and V is TRBV19, with 7 bases fitting TRBD1. Germline values: CDR1 LNHDA, CDR2 SQIVND (reference sequence). CDR3 length: 15 residues. The ends lost 6 bases at V and 7 bases at J; junction bases unmatched: 11. CDR3 loop: CASRTVQGFDGELFF. Here the CDR3 DNA reads TGTGCCAGTAGAACCGTACAGGGGTTCGACGGGGAGCTGTTTTTT.

This clonotype was picked up many times. The chain links TRBV20-1 to TRBJ2-7; 11 nucleotides align to TRBD2. Germline CDR1 reads DFQATT; CDR2 reads SNEGSKA (reference sequence). V shed 5 bases, J shed 7 bases, and the junction held 10 bases outside the gene matches. The CDR3 is 14 amino acids. CDR3 DNA: TGCAGTGCTGAGGAACTAGCGGGAGAAAAAGAGCAGTACTTC. Its translation: CSAEELAGEKEQYF.

The sample holds many counts of this clonotype. The chain links TRBV5-5 to TRBJ1-2, with unresolved D. The CDR3 has 13 amino acids. V was shortened by 4 bases and J by 6 bases, with 13 bases between the two germline ends. The germline V gene has CDR1 SGHKS and CDR2 YYEKEE (reference sequence). CDR3 protein: CASSESPSHGYTF. CDR3 nucleotide sequence: TGTGCCAGCAGCGAGTCCCCTTCCCATGGCTACACCTTC.

The chain recombines TRBV20-1 with TRBJ2-1, with TRBD2 as a possible D gene (6 bases). The CDR3 loop spans 15 amino acids. CDR1 and CDR2 (germline): DFQATT, SNEGSKA (reference sequence). Trimming stripped 8 bases from V and 0 bases from J, with 17 bases between. For the CDR3, the DNA is TGCAGTACCCCAGGGCGGGGACGCTCCTACAATGAGCAGTTCTTC. Translation: CSTPGRGRSYNEQFF.

There are many counts of this clonotype. The chain joins TRBV20-1 to TRBJ2-7; 8 nucleotides match TRBD2. Germline V gene data show CDR1 as DFQATT and CDR2 as SNEGSKA (reference sequence). V shed 0 bases and J 3 bases; nucleotides not matched to a gene: 10. CDR3 length equals 16 residues. The CDR3 loop reads CSARDKAGATRYEQYF. The CDR3 bases are TGCAGTGCTAGAGACAAAGCGGGGGCTACTCGCTACGAGCAGTACTTC.

The sample holds a few counts of this clonotype. The chain employs TRBV3-1 and TRBJ2-3; D is unresolved. Per the germline V gene, CDR1 is LGHDT and CDR2 is YNNKEL (reference sequence). Trimming pared 1 base from V and 2 bases from J, leaving 4 bases between. The CDR3 runs to 13 residues. The CDR3 loop is CASSQGPTDTQYF. The CDR3 bases are TGTGCCAGCAGCCAAGGCCCCACAGATACGCAGTATTTT.

This clonotype showed up many times. CDR3 amino acids: CASSDILAGGLYEQYF. For the CDR3, the DNA is TGTGCCAGCAGTGACATTCTAGCGGGGGGACTCTACGAGCAGTACTTC. The V gene is TRBV12-3 or TRBV12-4, the J gene TRBJ2-7, with 11 bases matching TRBD2. The CDR3 extends over 16 amino acids. Unmatched junction bases numbered 9, after V lost 5 bases and J lost 3 bases.

The chain links TRBV6-1 to TRBJ2-6, with D unclear. With 8 bases removed from V and 1 base from J, the gap between germline ends came to 6 bases. The CDR3 is made up of 13 amino acids. Germline CDR1 is MNHNS and CDR2 is SASEGT. The DNA of the CDR3 is TGTGCCAGCGGGGTTTCTGGGGCCAACGTCCTGACTTTC. Its protein product is CASGVSGANVLTF.

This clonotype came up many times. The chain joins TRBV14 to TRBJ2-7, with 8 bases aligning to TRBD2. CDR3 length: 15 amino acids. Germline lookup yields CDR1 SGHDN and CDR2 FVKESK. Trimming cost V 3 bases and J 0 bases; bases outside gene matches: 4. The CDR3 DNA reads TGTGCCAGCAGCCAGGGACTAGGAAGCTCCTACGAGCAGTACTTC. Protein: CASSQGLGSSYEQYF.

Notes on this clonotype: One base away lies a much larger clone, so this may be a sequencing read error. The CDR3 does not close with the conserved phenylalanine or tryptophan, likely indicating a read error. The chain is built from TRBV6-7 and TRBJ2-1, with TRBD2 matching 10 bases. TRBV6-7 has ORF status, its function being uncertain. V dropped 0 bases and J dropped 4; count of bases not matched to a gene: 3. The CDR3 has 16 residues. The CDR3 protein is CASSYSSGGAYNEQFL. CDR3 in DNA: TGTGCCAGCAGTTACTCAAGCGGGGGGGCTTACAATGAGCAGTTCCTC.

As regards this clonotype: A much more abundant neighbour one base away suggests this may be a read error. The V and J genes are TRBV9 and TRBJ1-4; TRBD1 might be the D (6 bases). This CDR3 is built from 15 residues. V was cut by 0 bases and J by 7 bases, with 13 bases left in between. Germline V gene data show CDR1 as SGDLS and CDR2 as YYNGEE. The CDR3 DNA sequence: TGTGCCAGCAGCGTAGAGCAGGGGCCCAGTGAAAAACTGTTTTTT. This gives the protein CASSVEQGPSEKLFF.

This clonotype was recorded at least ten times. The CDR3 DNA sequence: TGTGCCAGCTCAGGTAGGGCAGACCCTTACAATGAGCAGTTCTTC. Translated: CASSGRADPYNEQFF. The chain carries TRBV18 and TRBJ2-1; D gene unclear. Looked up from germline, CDR1 is KGHSH and CDR2 is LQKENI. V was cut by 5 bases and J by 4 bases, with 15 bases left in between. There are 15 residues in the CDR3.

This clonotype was counted ten times or more. The rearrangement links TRBV6-5 to TRBJ2-5; D not resolved. V lost 4 bases to trimming and J lost 3 bases, with 18 bases between them. Germline V lookup: CDR1 MNHEY, CDR2 SVGAGI. CDR3 length: 16 amino acids. CDR3 sequence (DNA): TGTGCCAGCAGTTCCGAACTCGAAGGGAATGAAGAGACCCAGTACTTC. It encodes CASSSELEGNEETQYF.

V usage is TRBV5-6 and J usage is TRBJ1-2; D not resolved. This CDR3 has 13 residues. Germline V gene lookup returns CDR1 SGHDT and CDR2 YYEEEE. With 6 bases removed from V and 6 bases from J, the gap between germline ends came to 15 bases. CDR3 DNA sequence: TGTGCCAGCACCCCGGGAGGGTTAAATGGCTACACCTTC. Amino acids: CASTPGGLNGYTF.

Concerning this clonotype: Given a much more abundant clone one base away, this may be a read error. The J gene is TRBJ2-3, the V gene TRBV4-1; D is possibly TRBD1 (5 bases). The end of the DNA aligns better with TRBJ1-5, so the J call may be wrong. The CDR3 loop spans 15 amino acids. Germline V gives CDR1 MGHRA, CDR2 YSYEKL. The DNA for the CDR3 is TGCGCCAGCAGCCAAGTTTGGGACGGTGTGGATACGCAGCATTTT. It encodes CASSQVWDGVDTQHF.

Remarks on this clonotype: A much more abundant neighbour one base away suggests this may be a read error. CDR3 in DNA: TGTGCCAGCAGCTCGGGACAGGAAAGCGCCTACGAGCAGTACTTC. It specifies CASSSGQESAYEQYF. V usage is TRBV11-2 and J usage is TRBJ2-7; 8 bases fit TRBD1. The CDR3 totals 15 residues. The ends lost 4 bases at V and 2 bases at J; junction bases unmatched: 7. The germline V gene has CDR1 SGHAT and CDR2 FQNNGV.

In this sample, this clonotype turned up many times. The chain recombines TRBV9 with TRBJ2-3, with 11 positions matching TRBD2. The CDR3 contains 16 residues. The junction had 6 bases not matched to a gene; V was cut back by 3 bases and J by 3 bases. Germline assignment: CDR1 SGDLS and CDR2 YYNGEE. This CDR3 is CASSDSGGAITDTQYF. DNA for the CDR3: TGTGCCAGCAGCGATAGCGGGGGGGCCATTACAGATACGCAGTATTTT.

As for this clonotype: This sequence may be a read error, since a much larger clone differs from it by one base. V is TRBV3-1 and J is TRBJ2-1, with TRBD2 matching over 7 bases. The CDR3 extends over 15 amino acids. Germline V gives CDR1 LGHDT, CDR2 YNNKEL (reference sequence). CDR3 residues: CASSQDWTSWYEQLF. As DNA, the CDR3 is TGTGCCAGCAGCCAAGATTGGACTAGTTGGTATGAGCAGCTCTTC.

This clonotype was observed at least ten times. The genes are TRBV6-6 and TRBJ1-2; 9 nucleotides agree with TRBD1. Germline V gene data show CDR1 as MNHNY and CDR2 as SVGAGI (reference sequence). The CDR3 loop spans 15 amino acids. V shed 4 bases, J shed 4 bases, and the junction held 7 bases outside the gene matches. The CDR3 here is CASSSRTGVGYGYTF. In DNA form, the CDR3 reads TGTGCCAGCAGTTCCCGGACAGGGGTGGGCTATGGCTACACCTTC.

On this clonotype: At one end the junction does not follow the germline gene, possibly because of a read error. This chain uses TRBV20-1 with TRBJ2-7; 12 bases line up with TRBD2. CDR1 DFQATT and CDR2 SNEGSKA come from the germline V gene (reference sequence). The CDR3 totals 16 residues. The DNA of the CDR3 is TGCAGTGCTAGACCTTCGACTAGCGGGAGCTCCTACGAGCCGCACTTC. Amino acids: CSARPSTSGSSYEPHF.

Concerning this clonotype itself: Just one base apart from a much larger clone, this may be a read error. The V gene is TRBV24-1, the J gene TRBJ2-2; 11 bases agree with TRBD1. Germline CDR1 and CDR2: KGHDR and SFDVKD. CDR3 length equals 17 residues. The CDR3 sequence is CATSDAGQGALAGELSF. Written as DNA, the CDR3 is TGTGCCACCAGTGATGCCGGACAGGGGGCTTTGGCCGGGGAGCTGTCTTTT.